The text below deals with one T cell receptor (beta chain). This clone was seen only a few times. Its target antigen remains unknown. No much larger clone is present one base from it, and per-base qualities are unavailable. The cohort was made up of hundreds of healthy bone marrow donors. At the time of sampling, every cohort member was nominally healthy, though immune exposures that went unrecorded were likely present. The donor tested CMV seronegative, placing the donor among the 350 or so seronegative members of the cohort. A peripheral blood sample was provided by each donor, and peripheral blood mononuclear cells were used for TCR beta sequencing. The Qiagen DNeasy Blood Extraction Kit was used to extract genomic DNA from the blood cell samples. According to the germline V gene, CDR1 reads SGHTA and CDR2 reads FQGNSA. Trimming takes 0 bases from V and 6 bases from J, and the germline ends sit 17 bases apart. Inclusive of the bounding cysteine and phenylalanine, the CDR3 is 16 residues long. Only CDR3 DNA remains: 48 bases, in frame from the first base.

The library was made by the immunoSEQ multiplex PCR assay. A mixture of 60 forward primers for TCR Vbeta segments and 13 reverse primers for TCR Jbeta segments was used in the multiplex PCR. The CDR3 region of rearranged TCR beta genes was amplified from genomic DNA by a multiplex PCR assay. The amplified TCR beta libraries were sequenced on the Illumina HiSeq System as 87-base-pair reads. The authors' analysis ran thus. Across the roughly 640 repertoires, a later analysis counted tens of millions of unique TCR beta chains, some 11 million of which were shared by at least two donors. Raw reads were error-corrected and collapsed into unique sequences with a nearest-neighbor algorithm that merged closely related sequences to remove PCR and sequencing errors. V, D and J gene segments were assigned by aligning CDR3 sequences to IMGT reference sequences. Each retained sequence needed at least a six-nucleotide match to both a V gene segment and a J gene segment. A rearrangement was called productive if the CDR3 had no stop codons and remained in frame with V and J, and every other rearrangement was called non-productive. CDR3 was defined according to IMGT convention as the region running from the second conserved V-encoded cysteine to the conserved J-encoded phenylalanine. The earlier analysis of 587 of the donors excluded sequences that lacked an unambiguous match to a single V gene segment. In an earlier analysis of around 600 of the donors, V segments were called functional above 56.7% productive rearrangements and were called segregating when the between-donor standard deviation exceeded 5%. To diagnose cytomegalovirus status from the catalog of TCR beta chain sequences, a statistical classification framework was built. In a later analysis, TCR nucleotide sequences were compared against IMGT/GENE-DB human TR gene sequences so that V and J genes could be assigned. A later analysis assigned CDR3 sequences and most-parsimonious VDJ recombination scenarios with the TCRdist pipeline. In a later analysis, every TCR beta chain was defined by the combination of its CDR3 amino acid sequence and its V-gene family, and reads without a unique V-gene family were dropped. To address suspected cross-contamination and a sequencing artifact, a later analysis removed a few hundred highly shared, low-generation-probability nucleotide sequences. A later analysis calculated a clonal expansion index for each public chain from normalized within-repertoire ranks of inferred template counts. A later analysis computed generation probabilities with a VDJ recombination model fitted to out-of-frame rearrangements, and checked the results against IGoR. In a later analysis, TCR-TCR, TCR-HLA and TCR-CMV co-occurrence was scored with hypergeometric tests, and a repertoire-size bias correction was applied to TCR pairs. False discovery rates were estimated in a later analysis by permuting HLA or CMV assignments 20 times. A later analysis grouped co-occurring TCRs with DBSCAN, adding TCRdist sequence similarity when clustering within HLA-allele-positive subsets. For co-occurrence clustering, repertoires with fewer than 30,000 or more than 120,000 public chains were excluded, along with 5 or 6 repertoires with anomalous nucleotide sharing. TCRdb limited this immuneACCESS table to in-frame rearrangements with V and J called. A share of clones is missing; checked studies link under half to unresolved V genes, and the rest is unexplained. The DNA was the basis for D and trimming; V, J and clone size are from that table. The sample records approximately 140,000 clones, around 78% of which are singletons. 1.6% of the sample is taken by the ten largest.

The data stem from a study of cytomegalovirus exposure and HLA in healthy donors (dated by TCRdb to between 2016 and 2019). In terms of the full investigation: In an earlier analysis of approximately 640 of the donors, around 300 Gb of sequence data and 90 million to 130 million unique TCR beta sequences from 180 million or so T cells were reported. An early release that covered roughly 600 HLA-typed donors contained about 300 gigabases of sequencing data and 85 million to 100 million unique TCR sequences. The genetic ancestry cluster associated with self-reported Caucasian donors included roughly 84% of the roughly 410 genotyped donors. The study aimed to test whether signatures of past pathogen exposure could be identified by cataloging public T cell receptors. Using immunosequencing, the study profiled T cell repertoires from fewer than 850 subjects and related those repertoires to cytomegalovirus serostatus. In addition to the first cohort of several hundred subjects, a separate validation cohort of under 150 different subjects was used. To predict cytomegalovirus infection status, the study brought together high-throughput TCR immunosequencing, statistical association of individual TCRs with disease status, and machine learning. To study patterns of TCR occurrence, a later analysis re-analyzed previously published TCR beta repertoires from 550 to 800 donors and added high-resolution HLA genotyping. In the later analysis, no new phenotypic data were used to find candidate immune exposures; instead, reliance was placed on TCR beta sequences and their occurrence across donors. An earlier analysis of a few hundred of the donors applied high-throughput TCR beta sequencing to assess whether each TCR beta V gene segment acted as functional or pseudogenic. Donor age, sex, ethnicity and CMV serostatus were compiled alongside the repertoire data. A later genetic analysis used genome-wide SNP genotypes for about three fifths of the 666 donors, treating that subset as a discovery cohort. Every repertoire in the discovery cohort had been generated on one and the same sequencing platform. HLA typing covered class I and class II loci at four-digit resolution. The number of typed donors differed by locus: about 629-630 for A, B, C, DRB1 and DQB1; approximately 520 for DQA1; 606 for DPA1; and 400 to 480 for DPB1. Roughly five DR-DQ haplotypes were handled as single units for association and clustering, since linkage in the cohort was strong. Among approximately 370 genotyped donors of the cohort, an average of around 240,000 unique TCR beta nucleotide sequences was sequenced per donor, of which 15% to 20% were non-productive.

Overall study outcomes, separate from this receptor: Cytomegalovirus status was reported to be diagnosed by the classifier with high specificity and sensitivity in both the original and validation cohorts. Most TCR sequences were seen in very few donors, while some public TCRs were found in many individuals. This cohort had only TCR beta chains sequenced, and the lack of alpha or paired-chain data limited which features could be detected. The presence/absence analyses assumed that sequencing depth was roughly uniform across donors, and that assumption may not be true. Correlated functional status among segregating V segments might reflect linkage disequilibrium, but an unknown experimental factor could not be ruled out. In a later analysis, HLA-associated TCR beta chains were found to be more clonally expanded and to have lower generation probabilities than equally common non-associated chains. In vitro tests confirmed that a few of the cytomegalovirus-associated TCR beta chains recognize cytomegalovirus antigens. The study listed 150 to 200 TCR beta chains as associated with cytomegalovirus. In a later genetic analysis, a missense DCLRE1C variant was associated with V-gene and J-gene trimming of TCR beta chains, and the association was replicated in an independent cohort. At a false discovery rate of 0.05, a later analysis linked around 17,000 TCR beta sequences to specific HLA alleles. Because some donors lacked HLA typing at each locus, the association tests relied only on the typed subset. Fewer than 20 rarely observed V segments, including chromosome 9 orphons, were excluded from the earlier analysis of a few hundred of the donors because counts were too low. According to a later genetic analysis, donors in an Asian-associated ancestry cluster had fewer N-insertions in productive TCRs than the approximately 690-donor mean. In an earlier analysis of several hundred of the donors, most TCR beta V segments were observed in productive rearrangements about 87% or about 30% of the time, broadly matching IMGT annotations. Immune exposure information for the cohort was limited to CMV serostatus. When HLA alleles, especially DR and DQ, strongly co-occurred, attributing TCR associations to individual alleles was difficult. According to a later analysis, most CMV-associated TCR beta chains appeared to be HLA-restricted, and the HLA associations seemed to be driven largely by CMV exposure. A further reported finding was that TCR beta sequences accurately predicted the HLA-A and HLA-B alleles for most subjects in the first cohort. Because the 87-base-pair reads could not distinguish some IMGT-functional V segments, including TRBV6-2 and TRBV6-3, those segments were excluded. Several of the top co-occurrence clusters appeared to be linked to parvovirus B19, influenza, CMV and Epstein-Barr virus, according to a later analysis. According to the authors, the approach could potentially be generalized to other disease states and immunological phenotypes. A group of highly shared sequence variants was considered likely to be a technical artifact of the sequencing pipeline. In a later analysis, TCR association rates were found to vary across HLA loci, with the most associated TCRs seen for DRB1 alleles and the fewest for HLA-C alleles.

Input material: PBMCs. The TCR was taken from a woman aged 18-29 years in good health and CMV-seronegative. The chain uses TRBV7-2 and TRBJ1-2; D gene: possibly TRBD1, on 6 matching bases. This receptor carries the CDR3 CASSLAGGGANHGYTF. The nucleotide sequence reads as follows: TGTGCCAGCAGCTTAGCGGGTGGGGGGGCCAACCATGGCTACACCTTC.